The next 29 T cell receptor beta chains were all read from a single sample in a study of early T cells in non-severe SARS-CoV-2 infection. TCRdb ran MiXCR on the 5' RACE reads and lists one entry per CDR3 protein. The profile shows tens of thousands of distinct CDR3 sequences, 10% to 12% of them singletons. Sample: whole blood, taken at baseline. Receptors originate from an adult who was a healthcare worker with PCR-confirmed SARS-CoV-2 infection or an uninfected control (not recorded which).

This chain links TRBV6-2 or TRBV6-3 with TRBJ1-1; D gene uncertain. Trimming stripped 5 bases from V and 3 bases from J, with 7 bases between. CDR3 length: 12 residues. Germline lookup yields CDR1 MNHEY and CDR2 SVGEGT. CDR3 nucleotide sequence: TGTGCCAGCAGTCCGCGACACACTGAAGCTTTCTTT. Its translation is CASSPRHTEAFF.

The chain has TRBV18 and TRBJ2-1; 7 bases are shared with TRBD2. Germline CDR1 reads KGHSH; CDR2 reads LQKENI. There are 15 residues in the CDR3. With V trimmed by 6 bases and J by 0 bases, 5 bases remained unmatched. The CDR3 region is CASSGQRGSYNEQFF. The CDR3 nucleotides are TGTGCCAGCTCGGGGCAGCGGGGCTCCTACAATGAGCAGTTCTTC.

This clonotype appeared a few times. The rearrangement joins TRBV14 to TRBJ2-5, with 8 bases that match TRBD1. Germline lookup yields CDR1 SGHDN and CDR2 FVKESK. The CDR3 contains 15 residues. The V and J ends lost 1 base and 6 bases, in that order; junction bases with no gene match: 7. The CDR3 is CASSQGTGRRKTQYF. CDR3 nucleotides: TGTGCCAGCAGCCAAGGGACAGGGAGGAGGAAGACCCAGTACTTC.

This clonotype showed up just once. The genes are TRBV20-1 and TRBJ2-7; 10 nucleotides line up with TRBD2. Germline assignment: CDR1 DFQATT and CDR2 SNEGSKA (reference sequence). The CDR3 is made up of 16 amino acids. V dropped 5 bases and J dropped 0; count of bases not matched to a gene: 10. The CDR3 spells CSASTRTSGVSYEQYF. CDR3 in DNA: TGCAGTGCTTCTACCCGGACTAGCGGCGTCTCCTACGAGCAGTACTTC.

This clonotype was picked up many times. The J gene is TRBJ2-3, the V gene TRBV11-2; D gene uncertain. CDR1 and CDR2 from the germline V gene are SGHAT and FQNNGV. CDR3 length: 15 residues. The V and J ends lost 0 bases and 2 bases respectively, with 9 bases between them. CDR3 coding DNA: TGTGCCAGCAGCTTAGAGGACGGCTCCACAGATACGCAGTATTTT. Translated, it gives CASSLEDGSTDTQYF.

This clonotype showed up just a few times. The V call is TRBV3-2, the J call TRBJ2-5; TRBD2 was called by the table and not checked on the DNA. TRBV3-2 is described as a pseudogene. This CDR3 comprises 15 residues. CDR3 nucleotide sequence: TGTGCCAGCAGTTTCCGGACTAGCGGAATGGAGACCCAGTACTTC. Translating gives CASSFRTSGMETQYF.

This clonotype was seen a few times. The chain recombines TRBV10-1 with TRBJ2-2; no definite D call. Looked up from germline, CDR1 is WNHNN and CDR2 is SYGVQD (reference sequence). V lost 2 bases and J lost 0, with 10 bases in between. The CDR3 covers 16 residues. The CDR3 nucleotides read TGCGCCAGCAGTGAGGGCTTTGGACCGAACACCGGGGAGCTGTTTTTT. It codes for CASSEGFGPNTGELFF.

This clonotype was recorded a few times. V and J are TRBV5-1 and TRBJ2-1; 10 bases are shared with TRBD2. The CDR3 runs 15 residues. Losses at the gene ends were 0 bases for V and 6 bases for J; bases not matched to a gene: 3. In germline, CDR1 is SGHRS, CDR2 YFSETQ. Written as DNA, the CDR3 is TGCGCCAGCAGCTTGGGCCCTAGCGGGGGCAATGAGCAGTTCTTC. It codes for CASSLGPSGGNEQFF.

This clonotype was found once. This sequence joins TRBV20-1 and TRBJ2-3; possibly TRBD1 for D (5 bases). This CDR3 comprises 11 residues. Germline assignment: CDR1 DFQATT and CDR2 SNEGSKA (reference sequence). Trimming took off 1 base at V and 10 bases at J, with 9 bases between the two ends. The CDR3 spells CSARVGVPQYF. The CDR3 DNA reads as TGCAGTGCTAGAGTAGGGGTCCCGCAGTATTTT.

The chain carries TRBV18 and TRBJ2-5, with no clear D. The V and J ends lost 4 bases and 5 bases respectively, with 11 bases between them. The CDR3 sequence is 13 residues long. Germline assignment: CDR1 KGHSH and CDR2 LQKENI. This CDR3 is CASSLDLEETQYF. The CDR3 bases are TGTGCCAGCTCACTGGACCTGGAGGAGACCCAGTACTTC.

This clonotype was detected a few times. The chain joins TRBV7-2 to TRBJ2-3, with D maybe TRBD1 (6 bases). The length of the CDR3 is 15 residues. The V end was cut by 1 base, the J end by 0 bases, with 8 bases between. CDR1 and CDR2 from the germline V gene are SGHTA and FQGNSA. The CDR3: CASSLDRASTDTQYF. In DNA form, the CDR3 reads TGTGCCAGCAGCTTAGACAGGGCTAGCACAGATACGCAGTATTTT. Combining the CDR3 with reference TRBV7-2 and TRBJ2-3 gives the whole variable domain GAGVSQSPSNKVTEKGKDVELRCDPISGHTALYWYRQSLGQGLEFLIYFQGNSAPDKSGLPSDRFSAERTGGSVSTLTIQRTQQEDSAVYLCASSLDRASTDTQYFGPGTRLTVL.

This clonotype was observed many times. The J gene is TRBJ1-1, the V gene TRBV5-4; D is undetermined. The V and J ends lost 0 bases and 1 base respectively, with 13 bases between them. CDR3 size: 16 residues. CDR1 is SGHNT and CDR2 is YYREEE in the germline V gene (reference sequence). Written as DNA, the CDR3 is TGTGCCAGCAGCTTGGGGTCAAGTACCTCGAACACTGAAGCTTTCTTT. It is translated as CASSLGSSTSNTEAFF.

This sequence joins TRBV7-2 and TRBJ2-5; maybe TRBD2 (6 bases). V dropped 5 bases and J dropped 5 bases, with 18 bases sitting between them. The V gene's germline CDR1 is SGHTA and CDR2 FQGNSA. The CDR3 has 15 amino acids. CDR3 DNA: TGTGCCAGCAGCCCCGGTCCCGCGGGGATGGAGACCCAGTACTTC. Its protein product is CASSPGPAGMETQYF.

The CDR3 reads CASSLMSTEAFF. The CDR3 nucleotides are TGTGCCAGCAGTTTGATGAGCACTGAAGCTTTCTTT. The chain joins TRBV12-3 or TRBV12-4 to TRBJ1-1; the D is unclear. Trimming stripped 3 bases from V and 4 bases from J, with 6 bases between. The CDR3 runs 12 residues.

This chain uses TRBV7-6 with TRBJ2-3, with 8 bases identical to TRBD2. CDR3 size: 15 residues. V lost 5 bases, J lost 2 bases, and 6 bases stayed unmatched. Germline V gene sequence: CDR1 SGHVS, CDR2 FNYEAQ. The CDR3 loop is CASSPLAGLTDTQYF. Written as DNA, the CDR3 is TGTGCCAGCAGCCCCTTAGCGGGGCTCACAGATACGCAGTATTTT.

This clonotype was found many times. The rearrangement joins TRBV12-3 or TRBV12-4 to TRBJ2-5; 11 bases match TRBD2. The CDR3 runs to 17 residues. J gave up 3 bases and V 6 bases, and 12 bases lay outside the gene matches. As DNA, the CDR3 is TGTGCCAGCAGCCTATCGAGTCCGGGACTAGCGGAAGAGACCCAGTACTTC. The encoded protein is CASSLSSPGLAEETQYF.

This clonotype was observed a handful of times. The rearrangement links TRBV12-3 or TRBV12-4 to TRBJ2-1; 7 nucleotides match TRBD1. This CDR3 has 15 residues. V lost 4 bases, J lost 6 bases, and 9 bases stayed unmatched. CDR3 DNA: TGTGCCAGCAGTTCCCCAGGGGGTCCTCTCAATGAGCAGTTCTTC. The encoded protein is CASSSPGGPLNEQFF.

This clonotype has more than one count but fewer than ten. The J gene is TRBJ2-7, the V gene TRBV5-4; 9 bases agree with TRBD2. The ends lost 4 bases at V and 6 bases at J; junction bases unmatched: 11. Germline loops: CDR1 SGHNT, CDR2 YYREEE (reference sequence). CDR3 length equals 15 residues. The CDR3 sequence: CASSPQRGAFLEQYF. The DNA of the CDR3 is TGTGCCAGCAGCCCTCAGCGGGGGGCCTTCCTCGAGCAGTACTTC.

This clonotype counts as medium-sized. The rearrangement joins TRBV20-1 to TRBJ1-4; unclear D gene. This CDR3 is 12 amino acids long. V lost 5 bases to trimming and J lost 5 bases, with 9 bases between them. Germline-derived CDR1 and CDR2 are DFQATT and SNEGSKA (reference sequence). The CDR3 nucleotides read TGCAGTGCTTTCCGGCCCAATGAAAAACTGTTTTTT. As protein: CSAFRPNEKLFF.

Only a few counts were recorded for this clonotype. This chain connects TRBV3-1 to TRBJ1-2; D may be TRBD1 (5 bases). CDR1 is LGHDT and CDR2 is YNNKEL in the germline V gene (reference sequence). The CDR3 covers 14 residues. With 4 bases removed from V and 4 bases from J, the gap between germline ends came to 13 bases. This chain's CDR3 is CASSRRGLGYGYTF. The CDR3 region has the DNA TGTGCCAGCAGCCGGCGGGGGTTAGGCTATGGCTACACCTTC.

This clonotype occurred many times. The V and J genes are TRBV7-2 and TRBJ2-3; D unclear. The V and J ends lost 1 base and 2 bases respectively, with 22 bases between them. Germline CDR1 and CDR2: SGHTA and FQGNSA. The CDR3 covers 19 residues. CDR3 sequence reads: CASSLVVVAPRVDTDTQYF. In DNA form, the CDR3 reads TGTGCCAGCAGCTTAGTAGTGGTGGCCCCAAGGGTTGACACAGATACGCAGTATTTT.

This chain connects TRBV10-3 to TRBJ2-1, with 13 bases identical to TRBD2. CDR1 is ENHRY and CDR2 is SYGVKD in the germline V gene. Trimming at V came to 6 bases and at J to 9 bases, leaving 8 bases not matched to a gene. The CDR3 runs to 15 residues. DNA for the CDR3: TGTGCCATCAGGGAGAGACTAGCGGGGGGACGTGAGCAGTTCTTC. It encodes CAIRERLAGGREQFF.

CDR3 sequence reads: CASSLVNEQYF. The CDR3 DNA reads as TGTGCCAGCAGCTTAGTCAACGAGCAGTACTTC. The chain has TRBV11-2 and TRBJ2-7; D remains unclear. V was shortened by 1 base and J by 5 bases, with 3 bases between the two germline ends. The V gene's germline CDR1 is SGHAT and CDR2 FQNNGV. The CDR3 loop spans 11 amino acids. Full variable domain (remainder filled in from reference TRBV11-2 and TRBJ2-7): EAGVAQSPRYKIIEKRQSVAFWCNPISGHATLYWYQQILGQGPKLLIQFQNNGVVDDSQLPKDRFSAERLKGVDSTLKIQPAKLEDSAVYLCASSLVNEQYFGPGTRLTVT.

Ten or more counts support this clonotype. The V gene is TRBV29-1, the J gene TRBJ2-7, with a possible D match to TRBD1 (7 bases). The V and J ends lost 4 bases and 5 bases respectively, with 21 bases between them. Germline loops: CDR1 SQVTM, CDR2 ANQGSEA. The CDR3 contains 15 residues. Here the CDR3 reads CSVGAPTGRGNEQYF. The CDR3, as DNA: TGCAGCGTTGGGGCGCCGACAGGGCGGGGAAACGAGCAGTACTTC.

This clonotype turned up a few times. The chain uses TRBV14 and TRBJ2-7; 7 bases are a match to TRBD1. CDR1 and CDR2 (germline): SGHDN, FVKESK. The CDR3 is 15 amino acids. V was clipped by 3 bases and J by 5 bases; unmatched bases: 10. CDR3 bases: TGTGCCAGCAGCCAGCGTGGCAGGGGGTTAGACGAGCAGTACTTC. Its protein product is CASSQRGRGLDEQYF.

This clonotype was seen only a few times. At one end, the junction sequence differs from germline, possibly due to a read error. The chain carries TRBV15 and TRBJ1-1; D is perhaps TRBD1 (6 bases). CDR3 size: 11 residues. Germline assignment: CDR1 LNHNV and CDR2 YYDKDF (reference sequence). CDR3 coding DNA: TGTGCCACTCGCAGGGACACTGAAGTTTTCTTT. Its protein product is CATRRDTEVFF.

This clonotype was seen a handful of times. CDR3 sequence reads: CASSDLRGSGPQHF. The CDR3 DNA sequence: TGCGCCAGCAGTGATCTTAGAGGGTCTGGCCCCCAGCATTTT. This rearrangement joins TRBV10-2 to TRBJ1-5; D is unclear. CDR1 and CDR2 (germline): WSHSY, SAAADI. Deletions cut 3 bases from V and 10 bases from J, with 16 bases between. The CDR3 extends over 14 amino acids.

The chain combines TRBV14 with TRBJ2-2; D gene ambiguous. The CDR3 is 15 amino acids. V gave up 3 bases and J gave up 6 bases, with 14 bases separating them. The germline V gene encodes CDR1 SGHDN and CDR2 FVKESK. The chain's CDR3 is CASSQRPTASGELFF. CDR3 nucleotides: TGTGCCAGCAGCCAGCGGCCGACCGCTTCCGGGGAGCTGTTTTTT.

In this sample, this clonotype turned up a few times. The chain joins TRBV7-8 to TRBJ2-1; D possibly corresponds to TRBD2 (7 bases). This CDR3 has 16 residues. Trimming pared 1 base from V and 4 bases from J, leaving 14 bases between. Germline loops: CDR1 SGHVS, CDR2 FQNEAQ. This CDR3 reads CASSLVGEGVYNEQFF. CDR3 nucleotide sequence: TGTGCCAGCAGCTTAGTTGGGGAGGGGGTTTACAATGAGCAGTTCTTC.